This TCR beta chain was identified in a study of cytomegalovirus exposure and HLA in healthy donors. The PCR contained 60 Vbeta and 13 Jbeta primers. The table came from immunoSEQ multiplex PCR; TCRdb's copy has only in-frame clones and leaves some out. Among around 160,000 clones listed, roughly four fifths were seen once. This CDR3 contains 14 residues. CDR1 and CDR2 (germline): KGHSH, LQKENI. V lost 2 bases, J lost 1 base, and 8 bases lay in between. The chain recombines TRBV18 with TRBJ2-5; the D gene is possibly TRBD1 (5 bases). This sequence originates from a woman in her thirties or forties in good health and CMV-seronegative. The sequencing sample was made of PBMCs. The CDR3 is CASSPGQGQETQYF. The CDR3 DNA sequence: TGTGCCAGCTCACCAGGGCAGGGCCAAGAGACCCAGTACTTC. Drawing the rest from reference TRBV18 and TRBJ2-5, the complete variable domain is NAGVMQNPRHLVRRRGQEARLRCSPMKGHSHVYWYRQLPEEGLKFMVYLQKENIIDESGMPKERFSAEFPKEGPSILRIQQVVRGDSAAYFCASSPGQGQETQYFGPGTRLLVL.